The source of this T cell receptor beta chain is a study of OX40 agonist ivuxolimab in advanced cancers. Germline lookup yields CDR1 MNHNS and CDR2 SASEGT. The CDR3 sequence is 12 residues long. Trimming left V 2 bases short and J 8 bases short, with 6 bases between. Sequencing was performed with immunoSEQ multiplex PCR; in TCRdb, only in-frame clones are kept and a portion is missing. The sample lists tens of thousands of clones; more than 65% were seen once. Patients had blood sampled at baseline and again on cycle 4 day 1 and cycle 7 day 1. Study outcomes and limitations: The specificity for antigen of the expanded peripheral T cells was not determined.

Of note for this clone: Its antigen is undetermined.

This receptor was identified in an adult with an advanced solid tumor such as melanoma, head and neck, liver or kidney cancer. The chain uses TRBV6-1 and TRBJ1-4; no clear D. Source: CD4+ or CD8+ T cells sorted from blood, taken in a trial of the OX40 agonist ivuxolimab. As DNA, the CDR3 is TGTGCCAGCAGTGAACTGGGGGAAAAACTGTTTTTT. This codes for CASSELGEKLFF.